This paragraph reports one T cell receptor (beta chain). Its antigen specificity is not known. No much larger clone is present one base from it, and per-base qualities are unavailable. The junction shows trimming of 8 bases on V and 12 bases on J, plus 14 bases between the germline ends. CDR1 and CDR2 (WSHSY, SAAADI) derive from the germline V gene. The CDR3 measures 11 amino acids from cysteine to phenylalanine. The DNA shown is the 33-base CDR3, in frame from base 1. The cohort comprised 710 or so healthy bone marrow donors. At the time of sampling, all cohort members were nominally healthy, though unrecorded immune exposures were likely present. The donor was CMV seropositive and was included in the group of 289 seropositive cohort members. Each donor provided a peripheral blood sample, and peripheral blood mononuclear cells were used for TCR beta sequencing. The Qiagen DNeasy Blood Extraction Kit was used to extract genomic DNA from the blood cell samples.

Libraries were built with the immunoSEQ multiplex PCR assay. A mixture of 60 forward primers for TCR Vbeta segments and 13 reverse primers for TCR Jbeta segments was used in the multiplex PCR. A multiplex PCR assay on genomic DNA amplified the CDR3 region of rearranged TCR beta genes. Amplified TCR beta libraries were sequenced as 87-base-pair reads on the Illumina HiSeq System. Regarding the original processing steps: In a later analysis, roughly 80 million unique TCR beta chains were counted across the approximately 640 repertoires, and around 10 million of these chains were shared by at least two donors. Raw reads were error-corrected and collapsed into unique sequences with a nearest-neighbor algorithm that merged closely related sequences to remove PCR and sequencing errors. Alignment of CDR3 sequences to IMGT reference sequences was used to assign V, D and J gene segments. Each retained sequence needed at least a six-nucleotide match to both a V gene segment and a J gene segment. A rearrangement counted as productive if the CDR3 had no stop codons and remained in frame with V and J, and every other rearrangement counted as non-productive. Following IMGT convention, CDR3 was defined as the stretch from the second conserved V-encoded cysteine to the conserved J-encoded phenylalanine. The earlier analysis of about 590 of the donors excluded sequences that lacked an unambiguous match to a single V gene segment. In an earlier analysis of 500 to 750 of the donors, V segments were called functional above 56.7% productive rearrangements and were called segregating when the between-donor standard deviation exceeded 5%. A statistical classification framework was built to diagnose cytomegalovirus status from the catalog of TCR beta chain sequences. In a later analysis, V and J genes were assigned by comparing TCR nucleotide sequences against IMGT/GENE-DB human TR gene sequences. In a later analysis, CDR3 sequences and most-parsimonious VDJ recombination scenarios were assigned using the TCRdist pipeline. A later analysis defined each TCR beta chain by its CDR3 amino acid sequence plus V-gene family, and excluded reads lacking a unique V-gene family. To address suspected cross-contamination and a sequencing artifact, a later analysis removed around 590 highly shared, low-generation-probability nucleotide sequences. For each public chain, a later analysis derived a clonal expansion index from normalized ranks of inferred template counts within each repertoire. In a later analysis, generation probabilities were computed with a VDJ recombination model fitted to out-of-frame rearrangements, and the resulting probabilities were checked against IGoR. A later analysis scored TCR-TCR, TCR-HLA and TCR-CMV co-occurrence with hypergeometric tests, applying a repertoire-size bias correction to TCR pairs. To estimate false discovery rates, a later analysis permuted the HLA or CMV assignments 20 times. A later analysis grouped co-occurring TCRs with DBSCAN, adding TCRdist sequence similarity when clustering within HLA-allele-positive subsets. For co-occurrence clustering, repertoires with fewer than 30,000 or more than 120,000 public chains were excluded, along with about five repertoires with anomalous nucleotide sharing. This is the immuneACCESS table as TCRdb keeps it, with only in-frame sequences that have V and J called. A part of the clones is gone; compared with another copy, unresolved V genes explain less than half, and the rest is unexplained. Clone size and the V and J calls come from that table; the DNA yielded D and trimming. This sample has roughly 55,000 clones in its table, and around 82% of those were observed once. Around 2.5% of the sample rests with the top ten.

The entry originates in a study of cytomegalovirus exposure and HLA in healthy donors (dated by TCRdb to between 2016 and 2019). Background for the entire study: An earlier analysis of 587 of the donors reported more than 250 Gb of sequence data and 117 million unique TCR beta sequences from 190 million or so T cells. Roughly 310 gigabases of sequencing data and tens of millions of unique TCR sequences were included in an early release covering several hundred HLA-typed donors. The genetic ancestry cluster associated with self-reported Caucasian donors included over 65% of the approximately 410 genotyped donors. The study aimed to test whether cataloging public T cell receptors could reveal signatures of past pathogen exposure. Using immunosequencing, the study profiled T cell repertoires from roughly 650 subjects and related those repertoires to cytomegalovirus serostatus. Besides the first cohort of 500 to 700 subjects, a separate validation cohort made up of 120 or so different subjects was used. To predict cytomegalovirus infection status, the study brought together high-throughput TCR immunosequencing, statistical association of individual TCRs with disease status, and machine learning. To study patterns of TCR occurrence, a later analysis re-analyzed previously published TCR beta repertoires from 500 to 850 donors and added high-resolution HLA genotyping. The later analysis used no new phenotypic data to find candidate immune exposures, relying instead on TCR beta sequences and their occurrence across donors. An earlier analysis of several hundred of the donors used high-throughput TCR beta sequencing to judge whether each TCR beta V gene segment behaved as functional or pseudogenic. Alongside the repertoire data, information on donor age, sex, ethnicity and CMV serostatus was compiled. A later genetic analysis took genome-wide SNP genotypes for 398 of the 666 donors and used that subset as a discovery cohort. Every repertoire in the discovery cohort had been generated on one and the same sequencing platform. Class I and class II HLA loci were covered by the typing at four-digit resolution. The number of donors typed differed by locus, with roughly 629-640 for A, B, C, DRB1 and DQB1, 522 for DQA1, 600 to 610 for DPA1, and 472 for DPB1. Because of strong linkage in the cohort, roughly 5 DR-DQ haplotypes were treated as single units for association and clustering. Among around 400 genotyped donors of the cohort, an average of about 220,000 unique TCR beta nucleotide sequences was sequenced per donor, of which 15% to 20% were non-productive.

What the work shows at the level of the full study, not this receptor alone: Because HLA typing was missing for some donors at each locus, association tests included only the typed subset. In vitro tests confirmed that a few of the cytomegalovirus-associated TCR beta chains recognize cytomegalovirus antigens. A further reported finding was that TCR beta sequences accurately predicted the HLA-A and HLA-B alleles for most subjects in the first cohort. In the study, about 150 TCR beta chains were listed as associated with cytomegalovirus. In a later genetic analysis, fewer N-insertions in productive TCRs were reported among donors in an Asian-associated ancestry cluster than the roughly 640-donor mean. The cohort was sequenced for TCR beta chains only, and without alpha or paired-chain data the features that could be detected were limited. V-gene and J-gene trimming of TCR beta chains was associated with a missense DCLRE1C variant in a later genetic analysis, and the association was replicated in an independent cohort. According to a later analysis, most CMV-associated TCR beta chains appeared to be HLA-restricted, and the HLA associations seemed to be driven largely by CMV exposure. A later analysis found that HLA-associated TCR beta chains were more clonally expanded and had lower generation probabilities than equally common non-associated chains. A later analysis associated 17,000 or so TCR beta sequences with specific HLA alleles at a false discovery rate of 0.05. In a later analysis, TCR association rates were found to vary across HLA loci, with the most associated TCRs seen for DRB1 alleles and the fewest for HLA-C alleles. Across donors, most TCR sequences were observed very rarely, whereas some public TCRs were present in many individuals. A group of highly shared sequence variants was considered likely to be a technical artifact of the sequencing pipeline. Strong co-occurrence of HLA alleles, especially DR and DQ, made assigning TCR associations to individual alleles difficult. Immune exposure information for the cohort was limited to CMV serostatus. Because counts were too low, some 17 rarely observed V segments, including chromosome 9 orphons, were excluded from the earlier analysis of 500 to 700 of the donors. Correlated functional status among segregating V segments might reflect linkage disequilibrium, but an unknown experimental factor could not be ruled out. Sequencing depth was assumed to be roughly uniform across donors in the presence/absence analyses, though that assumption may not hold. In both the original and validation cohorts, the classifier was reported to diagnose cytomegalovirus status with high specificity and sensitivity. Some IMGT-functional V segments, including TRBV6-2 and TRBV6-3, could not be told apart with the 87-base-pair reads, so those segments were excluded. The authors suggested that the approach could potentially be extended to other disease states and immunological phenotypes. A later analysis reported that several top co-occurrence clusters appeared linked to parvovirus B19, influenza, CMV and Epstein-Barr virus. In an earlier analysis of some 550 of the donors, most TCR beta V segments were observed in productive rearrangements about 87% or about 30% of the time, broadly matching IMGT annotations.

Sequencing was done on a sample of PBMCs. This receptor was obtained from a boy aged 5-17 years in good health and CMV-seropositive. The chain links TRBV10-2 with TRBJ2-1; TRBD2 is a weak D gene call, 6 bases matching. The nucleotide sequence is TGCGCCAGCTCAATGGCGGAGGGGCAGTTCTTC. Protein translation: CASSMAEGQFF.